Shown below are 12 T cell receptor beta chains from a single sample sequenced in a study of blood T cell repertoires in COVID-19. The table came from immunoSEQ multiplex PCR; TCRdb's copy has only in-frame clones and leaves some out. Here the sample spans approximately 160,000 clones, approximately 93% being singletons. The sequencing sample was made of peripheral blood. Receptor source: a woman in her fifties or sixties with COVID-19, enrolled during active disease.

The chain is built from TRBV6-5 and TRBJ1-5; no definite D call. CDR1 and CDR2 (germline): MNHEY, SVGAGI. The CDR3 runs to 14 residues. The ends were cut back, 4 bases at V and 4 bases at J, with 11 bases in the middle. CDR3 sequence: CASSLQSPNQPQHF. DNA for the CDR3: TGTGCCAGCAGTTTACAGTCACCGAATCAGCCCCAGCATTTT.

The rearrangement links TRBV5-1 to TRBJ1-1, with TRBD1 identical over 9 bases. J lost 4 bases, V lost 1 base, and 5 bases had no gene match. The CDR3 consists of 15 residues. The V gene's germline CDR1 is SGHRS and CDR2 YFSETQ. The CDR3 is CASSLMGQGGTEAFF. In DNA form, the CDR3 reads TGCGCCAGCAGCTTGATGGGACAGGGAGGCACTGAAGCTTTCTTT.

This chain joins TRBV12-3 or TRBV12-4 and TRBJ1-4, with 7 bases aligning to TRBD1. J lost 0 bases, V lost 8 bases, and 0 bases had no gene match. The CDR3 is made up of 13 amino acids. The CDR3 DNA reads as TGTGCCAGCGGGACAGCAACTAATGAAAAACTGTTTTTT. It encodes CASGTATNEKLFF.

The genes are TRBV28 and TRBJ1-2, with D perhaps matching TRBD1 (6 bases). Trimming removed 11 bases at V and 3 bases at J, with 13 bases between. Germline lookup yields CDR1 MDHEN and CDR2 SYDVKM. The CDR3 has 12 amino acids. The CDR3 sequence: CAHNSGDYGYTF. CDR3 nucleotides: TGTGCCCACAACTCAGGGGACTATGGCTACACCTTC.

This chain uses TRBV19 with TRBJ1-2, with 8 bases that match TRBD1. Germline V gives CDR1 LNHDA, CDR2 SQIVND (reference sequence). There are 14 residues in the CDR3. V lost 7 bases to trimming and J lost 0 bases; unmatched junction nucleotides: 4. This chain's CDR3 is CASKTGAANYGYTF. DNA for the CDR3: TGTGCCAGTAAGACAGGGGCCGCTAACTATGGCTACACCTTC.

This CDR3 reads CAISESQGALNEQFF. For the CDR3, the DNA is TGTGCCATCAGTGAGTCGCAGGGGGCGCTTAATGAGCAGTTCTTC. The chain has TRBV10-3 and TRBJ2-1; 8 bases agree with TRBD1. The J segment lost 7 bases and the V segment lost 0 bases, leaving 5 bases of the junction unmatched. This CDR3 contains 15 residues. The V gene's germline CDR1 is ENHRY and CDR2 SYGVKD.

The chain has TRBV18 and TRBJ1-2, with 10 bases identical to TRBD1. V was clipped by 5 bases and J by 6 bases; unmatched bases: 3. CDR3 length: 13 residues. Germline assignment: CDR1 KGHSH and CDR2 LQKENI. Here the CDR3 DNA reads TGTGCCAGCTCATTGGACAGGGGGAATGGCTACACCTTC. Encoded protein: CASSLDRGNGYTF.

The CDR3 loop is CASSPDRGVGNTIYF. In DNA form, the CDR3 reads TGTGCCAGCAGCCCAGACAGGGGAGTGGGAAACACCATATATTTT. V usage is TRBV13 and J usage is TRBJ1-3; 8 nucleotides match TRBD1. Germline CDR1 PRHDT, CDR2 FYEKMQ (reference sequence). The CDR3 loop spans 15 amino acids. V lost 5 bases to trimming and J lost 4 bases; unmatched junction nucleotides: 7.

In DNA, the CDR3 is TGTGCCAGCAGCCGGACTAGCGGGGGCAATGAGCAGTTCTTC. This sequence encodes CASSRTSGGNEQFF. The gene calls are TRBV6-2 or TRBV6-3 and TRBJ2-1, with 13 nucleotides matching TRBD2. The CDR3 sequence is 14 residues long. Germline V CDR1 and CDR2: MNHEY, SVGEGT. V was clipped by 6 bases and J by 6 bases; unmatched bases: 2.

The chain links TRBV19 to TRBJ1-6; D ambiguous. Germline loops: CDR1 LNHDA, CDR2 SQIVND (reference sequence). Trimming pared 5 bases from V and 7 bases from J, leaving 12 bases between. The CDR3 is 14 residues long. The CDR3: CASSPTWANSPLHF. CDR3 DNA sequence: TGTGCCAGTAGTCCTACCTGGGCCAATTCACCCCTCCACTTT.

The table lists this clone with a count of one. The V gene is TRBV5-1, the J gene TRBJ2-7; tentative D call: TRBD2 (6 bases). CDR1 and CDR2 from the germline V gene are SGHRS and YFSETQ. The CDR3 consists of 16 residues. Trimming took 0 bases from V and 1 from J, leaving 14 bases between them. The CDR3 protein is CASSLVAGIGSYEQYF. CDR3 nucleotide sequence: TGCGCCAGCAGCTTGGTCGCGGGGATAGGGTCCTACGAGCAGTACTTC.

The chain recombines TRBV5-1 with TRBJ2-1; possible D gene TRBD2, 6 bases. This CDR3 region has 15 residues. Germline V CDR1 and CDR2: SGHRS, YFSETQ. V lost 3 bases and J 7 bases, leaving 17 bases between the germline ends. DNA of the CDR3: TGCGCCAGCAGCTCCCCGGGACTCGGCGGGAATGAGCAGTTCTTC. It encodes CASSSPGLGGNEQFF.